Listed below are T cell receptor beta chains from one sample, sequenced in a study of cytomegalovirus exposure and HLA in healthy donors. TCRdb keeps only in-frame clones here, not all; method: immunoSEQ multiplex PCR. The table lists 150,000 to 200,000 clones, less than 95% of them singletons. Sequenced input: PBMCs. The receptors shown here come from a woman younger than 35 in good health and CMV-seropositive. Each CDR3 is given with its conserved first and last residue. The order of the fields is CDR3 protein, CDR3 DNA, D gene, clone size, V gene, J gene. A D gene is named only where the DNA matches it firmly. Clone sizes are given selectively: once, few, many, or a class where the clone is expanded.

CDR3aa: CASGLGAGGSYEQYF
CDR3nt: TGTGCTAGTGGTTTGGGTGCAGGGGGCTCCTACGAGCAGTACTTC
d_gene: TRBD1
abundance: NA
v_gene: TRBV12-5
j_gene: TRBJ2-7

CDR3aa: CASGSGDAGELFF
CDR3nt: TGTGCCAGCGGTAGCGGGGACGCCGGGGAGCTGTTTTTT
d_gene: TRBD2
abundance: few
v_gene: TRBV6-6
j_gene: TRBJ2-2

CDR3aa: CATQLQGAGANVLTF
CDR3nt: TGTGCCACACAACTACAGGGAGCTGGGGCCAACGTCCTGACTTTC
d_gene: NA
abundance: NA
v_gene: TRBV19
j_gene: TRBJ2-6

CDR3aa: CASVRDRVSGTGELFF
CDR3nt: TGTGCCAGCGTCCGGGACAGGGTTTCGGGCACCGGGGAGCTGTTTTTT
d_gene: TRBD1
abundance: NA
v_gene: TRBV2
j_gene: TRBJ2-2

CDR3aa: CASSEPTGSNYGYTF
CDR3nt: TGTGCCAGCAGTGAACCCACAGGGTCGAACTATGGCTACACCTTC
d_gene: NA
abundance: NA
v_gene: TRBV2
j_gene: TRBJ1-2

CDR3aa: CASRSLAGVTDTQYF
CDR3nt: TGTGCCAGCAGGTCCTTAGCGGGGGTCACAGATACGCAGTATTTT
d_gene: TRBD2
abundance: NA
v_gene: TRBV7-2
j_gene: TRBJ2-3

CDR3aa: CASSVRQGAGNQPQHF
CDR3nt: TGTGCCAGTAGTGTCCGACAGGGGGCAGGCAATCAGCCCCAGCATTTT
d_gene: TRBD1
abundance: NA
v_gene: TRBV19
j_gene: TRBJ1-5

CDR3aa: CASSQRTSGIPYEQYF
CDR3nt: TGTGCCAGCAGCCAAAGGACTAGCGGGATTCCCTACGAGCAGTACTTC
d_gene: TRBD2
abundance: NA
v_gene: TRBV13
j_gene: TRBJ2-7

CDR3aa: CASSFAPRGLGGNTIYF
CDR3nt: TGTGCCAGCAGCTTCGCTCCCAGGGGGCTAGGTGGAAACACCATATATTTT
d_gene: TRBD1
abundance: NA
v_gene: TRBV7-6
j_gene: TRBJ1-3

CDR3aa: CASSLRTGYQPQHF
CDR3nt: TGTGCCAGCAGCTTACGGACAGGTTATCAGCCCCAGCATTTT
d_gene: TRBD1
abundance: NA
v_gene: TRBV28
j_gene: TRBJ1-5

CDR3aa: CSVEDPASGSQKEPNYEQYF
CDR3nt: TGCAGCGTTGAAGATCCCGCTAGCGGGAGCCAAAAAGAGCCAAACTACGAGCAGTACTTC
d_gene: TRBD2
abundance: NA
v_gene: TRBV29-1
j_gene: TRBJ2-7

CDR3aa: CASSVTGGTNYGYTF
CDR3nt: TGTGCCAGCAGTGTCACAGGGGGAACTAACTATGGCTACACCTTC
d_gene: TRBD1
abundance: NA
v_gene: TRBV27
j_gene: TRBJ1-2

CDR3aa: CASSPALPGTDTQYF
CDR3nt: TGTGCCAGCTCACCAGCACTACCAGGCACAGATACGCAGTATTTT
d_gene: NA
abundance: NA
v_gene: TRBV18
j_gene: TRBJ2-3

CDR3aa: CASSLGLATNTGELFF
CDR3nt: TGCGCCAGCAGCTTGGGACTAGCGACGAACACCGGGGAGCTGTTTTTT
d_gene: TRBD2
abundance: NA
v_gene: TRBV5-1
j_gene: TRBJ2-2

CDR3aa: CASSMNSSGRPAEQYF
CDR3nt: TGTGCCAGCAGCATGAACTCTAGCGGGAGACCCGCCGAGCAGTACTTC
d_gene: NA
abundance: NA
v_gene: TRBV21-1
j_gene: TRBJ2-7

CDR3aa: CASSPQGSPYGYTF
CDR3nt: TGTGCCAGCAGTCCCCAGGGGTCCCCCTATGGCTACACCTTC
d_gene: NA
abundance: NA
v_gene: TRBV2
j_gene: TRBJ1-2

CDR3aa: CASSLGPGGKPQHF
CDR3nt: TGTGCCAGCAGCTTAGGCCCAGGGGGCAAGCCCCAGCATTTT
d_gene: TRBD1
abundance: NA
v_gene: TRBV5-6
j_gene: TRBJ1-5

CDR3aa: CASSGYQGNYGYTF
CDR3nt: TGTGCCAGCAGCGGTTACCAGGGGAACTATGGCTACACCTTC
d_gene: NA
abundance: NA
v_gene: TRBV5-4
j_gene: TRBJ1-2

CDR3aa: CASSQDPTGYTEAFF
CDR3nt: TGCGCCAGCAGCCAAGATCCGACCGGGTACACTGAAGCTTTCTTT
d_gene: NA
abundance: NA
v_gene: TRBV4-3
j_gene: TRBJ1-1

CDR3aa: CASSPSRYQETQYF
CDR3nt: TGTGCCAGCTCACCCTCCAGGTACCAAGAGACCCAGTACTTC
d_gene: NA
abundance: NA
v_gene: TRBV18
j_gene: TRBJ2-5

CDR3aa: CASSLRGYSGELFF
CDR3nt: TGTGCCAGCAGCCTCCGCGGATACTCCGGGGAGCTGTTTTTT
d_gene: NA
abundance: once
v_gene: TRBV4-2
j_gene: TRBJ2-2

CDR3aa: CASSEARGEKLFF
CDR3nt: TGTGCCAGCAGTGAAGCGCGGGGTGAAAAACTGTTTTTT
d_gene: NA
abundance: NA
v_gene: TRBV6-4
j_gene: TRBJ1-4

CDR3aa: CASRRQGIDTQYF
CDR3nt: TGTGCCAGCAGAAGACAGGGTATAGATACGCAGTATTTT
d_gene: TRBD1
abundance: NA
v_gene: TRBV5-8
j_gene: TRBJ2-3

CDR3aa: CASSQAPGDTEAFF
CDR3nt: TGCGCCAGCAGCCAAGCCCCGGGGGACACTGAAGCTTTCTTT
d_gene: NA
abundance: NA
v_gene: TRBV4-1
j_gene: TRBJ1-1

CDR3aa: CATSFQTGRVGNIQYF
CDR3nt: TGTGCCACCAGCTTTCAGACAGGGCGAGTGGGGAACATTCAGTACTTC
d_gene: TRBD1
abundance: NA
v_gene: TRBV15
j_gene: TRBJ2-4

CDR3aa: CASSQSRSTPNTEAFF
CDR3nt: TGCGCCAGCAGTCAATCGCGATCCACCCCGAACACTGAAGCTTTCTTT
d_gene: NA
abundance: NA
v_gene: TRBV23-1
j_gene: TRBJ1-1

CDR3aa: CASSPRLYQGINTEAFF
CDR3nt: TGTGCCAGCTCACCACGGCTTTACCAGGGGATAAACACTGAAGCTTTCTTT
d_gene: NA
abundance: NA
v_gene: TRBV18
j_gene: TRBJ1-1